These 20 T cell receptor beta chains were sequenced from one sample in a study of cytomegalovirus exposure and HLA in healthy donors. Repertoires were generated with immunoSEQ multiplex PCR, while TCRdb's copy carries only in-frame clones and drops some. The sample shows fewer than 150,000 clones, roughly 88% of them seen only once. The sample consisted of PBMCs. The receptors were gathered from a man in his late teens or twenties in good health and CMV-seronegative.

The chain is built from TRBV11-2 and TRBJ2-7, with TRBD1 identical over 8 bases. The CDR3 consists of 15 residues. The V segment lost 5 bases and the J segment 0 bases; nucleotides outside the gene matches: 6. Germline V gives CDR1 SGHAT, CDR2 FQNNGV. CDR3 in DNA: TGTGCCAGCAGCGTGAACAGGGGGTACTCCTACGAGCAGTACTTC. It translates to CASSVNRGYSYEQYF.

V usage is TRBV15 and J usage is TRBJ2-7, with TRBD1 matching over 8 bases. Germline lookup yields CDR1 LNHNV and CDR2 YYDKDF (reference sequence). The CDR3 spans 15 residues. Germline trimming cut 1 base from V and 7 bases from J; bases unmatched to any gene: 9. CDR3: CATSRVQGAPWEQYF. The CDR3 DNA reads as TGTGCCACCAGCAGAGTTCAGGGGGCGCCCTGGGAGCAGTACTTC.

The chain joins TRBV28 to TRBJ2-2; tentative D call: TRBD1 (6 bases). CDR1 is MDHEN and CDR2 is SYDVKM in the germline V gene. V was shortened by 8 bases and J by 4 bases, with 17 bases between the two germline ends. The CDR3 has 15 residues. CDR3: CASGTTDRPTGELFF. CDR3 DNA sequence: TGTGCCAGCGGTACAACGGACAGACCCACCGGGGAGCTGTTTTTT.

The chain has TRBV5-1 and TRBJ1-4; D uncertain. V lost 7 bases to trimming and J lost 0 bases, with 13 bases between them. Germline V gene lookup returns CDR1 SGHRS and CDR2 YFSETQ. CDR3 length: 15 amino acids. The CDR3 region is CASRGNSATNEKLFF. The CDR3 DNA reads as TGCGCCAGCCGTGGCAATTCTGCAACTAATGAAAAACTGTTTTTT. The full variable domain, its missing parts supplied by reference TRBV5-1 and TRBJ1-4, is KAGVTQTPRYLIKTRGQQVTLSCSPISGHRSVSWYQQTPGQGLQFLFEYFSETQRNKGNFPGRFSGRQFSNSRSEMNVSTLELGDSALYLCASRGNSATNEKLFFGSGTQLSVL.

This chain links TRBV2 with TRBJ1-1, with a tentative D call TRBD1 (6 bases). This CDR3 is built from 14 residues. The V end was cut by 6 bases, the J end by 5 bases, with 16 bases between. The germline CDR1 and CDR2 sequences are SNHLY and FYNNEI. CDR3 DNA sequence: TGTGCCAGCAGCGAACGGGGGGCTCGGACTGAAGCTTTCTTT. Translated, it gives CASSERGARTEAFF.

This chain connects TRBV27 to TRBJ2-1; D may be TRBD2 (6 bases). Per germline, CDR1 MNHEY and CDR2 SMNVEV (reference sequence). V shed 5 bases and J shed 5 bases, with 13 bases lying between them. The CDR3 totals 14 residues. DNA for the CDR3: TGTGCCAGCAGTCCAAGGGGACTGAACAATGAGCAGTTCTTC. Amino acid sequence: CASSPRGLNNEQFF.

DNA of the CDR3: TGTGCCAGCACATACGACAGTAGAGGCTACACCTTC. This codes for CASTYDSRGYTF. The chain recombines TRBV28 with TRBJ1-2, with a weak D call TRBD1 (5 bases). The CDR3 is made up of 12 amino acids. The ends were cut back, 7 bases at V and 8 bases at J, with 14 bases in the middle. CDR1 is MDHEN, CDR2 SYDVKM, per germline.

The chain has TRBV18 and TRBJ1-2; D may be TRBD1 (6 bases). Trimming left V 1 base short and J 3 bases short, with 12 bases between. The CDR3 totals 15 residues. Germline CDR1 is KGHSH and CDR2 is LQKENI. CDR3 DNA: TGTGCCAGCTCACCACGCAACAGGGTGGACTATGGCTACACCTTC. This encodes CASSPRNRVDYGYTF.

The sample holds one count of this clone. This chain connects TRBV4-3 to TRBJ2-7; D uncertain. Germline CDR1 is LGHNA and CDR2 is YSLEER. The CDR3 covers 13 residues. V lost 4 bases and J lost 5, with 12 bases in between. CDR3 in amino acids: CASSPRLNDEQYF. The CDR3 nucleotides are TGCGCCAGCAGCCCCCGACTTAACGACGAGCAGTACTTC.

The V call is TRBV9, the J call TRBJ2-1; TRBD1 matches at 7 bases. V lost 4 bases, J lost 0 bases, and 7 bases stayed unmatched. Germline CDR1 is SGDLS and CDR2 is YYNGEE. The CDR3 has 16 amino acids. CDR3 nucleotides: TGTGCCAGCAGCCGCAACAGGGACAGCTCCTACAATGAGCAGTTCTTC. Its translation is CASSRNRDSSYNEQFF.

CDR3 residues: CASSLVVAGGTDTQYF. Here the CDR3 DNA reads TGTGCCAGCAGCTTGGTAGTAGCGGGAGGAACAGATACGCAGTATTTT. The chain uses TRBV5-4 and TRBJ2-3; TRBD2 aligns across 10 bases. With 0 bases clipped from V and 3 bases from J, the junction kept 4 bases outside the gene matches. The CDR3 is 16 amino acids. Germline V lookup: CDR1 SGHNT, CDR2 YYREEE (reference sequence).

This clone was counted between two and nine times. The rearrangement joins TRBV4-3 to TRBJ1-2; D is ambiguous. Trimming pared 3 bases from V and 6 bases from J, leaving 11 bases between. Germline CDR1 and CDR2: LGHNA and YSLEER. The CDR3 extends over 13 amino acids. In DNA form, the CDR3 reads TGCGCCAGCAGCCAGGGCCTTATTGATGGCTACACCTTC. Protein product: CASSQGLIDGYTF.

The genes are TRBV7-9 and TRBJ2-7, with D perhaps matching TRBD1 (8 bases). The CDR3 loop spans 14 amino acids. V lost 5 bases, J lost 6 bases, and 17 bases lay in between. Germline CDR1 reads SEHNR; CDR2 reads FQNEAQ (reference sequence). The CDR3 is CASSPTGGVGEQYF. As DNA, the CDR3 is TGTGCCAGCAGCCCAACAGGGGGGGTTGGCGAGCAGTACTTC.

The chain joins TRBV29-1 to TRBJ1-3; no firm D call. Deletions cut 1 base from V and 0 bases from J, with 7 bases between. The germline CDR1 and CDR2 sequences are SQVTM and ANQGSEA. The CDR3 runs 14 residues. For the CDR3, the DNA is TGCAGCGTTGAAGGAGAAGACTCTGGAAACACCATATATTTT. Translating it yields CSVEGEDSGNTIYF. The entire variable domain, with the rest obtained from reference TRBV29-1 and TRBJ1-3, is as follows: SAVISQKPSRDICQRGTSLTIQCQVDSQVTMMFWYRQQPGQSLTLIATANQGSEATYESGFVIDKFPISRPNLTFSTLTVSNMSPEDSSIYLCSVEGEDSGNTIYFGEGSWLTVV.

This chain joins TRBV10-1 and TRBJ2-2; the D is unclear. The germline V and J ends were trimmed by 3 bases and 2 bases, with 7 bases remaining between them. The CDR3 is 14 amino acids. Germline V gives CDR1 WNHNN, CDR2 SYGVQD (reference sequence). The chain's CDR3 is CASSEAKNTGELFF. The CDR3 DNA reads as TGCGCCAGCAGTGAAGCGAAAAACACCGGGGAGCTGTTTTTT.

V usage is TRBV7-9 and J usage is TRBJ2-2; 8 nucleotides agree with TRBD2. J was trimmed by 6 bases and V by 2 bases; bases with no gene match: 8. The length of the CDR3 is 16 residues. Germline CDR1 is SEHNR and CDR2 is FQNEAQ (reference sequence). The CDR3 DNA reads as TGTGCCAGCAGCTTATTTGACGGGAGGGACTCCGGGGAGCTGTTTTTT. Amino acids: CASSLFDGRDSGELFF.

This chain joins TRBV2 and TRBJ2-2, with 8 positions matching TRBD1. From germline, CDR1 is SNHLY and CDR2 FYNNEI. The V gene end was trimmed by 3 bases and the J gene end by 5 bases; junction bases not matched to a gene: 5. This CDR3 spans 15 amino acids. DNA for the CDR3: TGTGCCAGCAGTGAGAGGCGACAGGGGACCGGGGAGCTGTTTTTT. The encoded protein is CASSERRQGTGELFF.

V is TRBV10-2 and J is TRBJ1-5; TRBD1 matches 7 bases. The germline gives CDR1 WSHSY, CDR2 SAAADI. V shed 3 bases and J 7 bases; nucleotides not matched to a gene: 3. The CDR3 covers 13 residues. The CDR3 here is CASSEQGRQPQHF. Written as DNA, the CDR3 is TGCGCCAGCAGTGAACAGGGGAGGCAGCCCCAGCATTTT.

The chain links TRBV11-2 to TRBJ2-3; D perhaps matches TRBD2 (5 bases). The CDR3 extends over 19 amino acids. Germline CDR1 and CDR2: SGHAT and FQNNGV. Trimming pared 2 bases from V and 1 base from J, leaving 22 bases between. The CDR3 here is CASSLYRIFGRGGTDTQYF. DNA for the CDR3: TGTGCCAGCAGCTTATATCGGATTTTTGGCCGGGGAGGCACAGATACGCAGTATTTT. Filled out from reference TRBV11-2 and TRBJ2-3, the complete variable domain reads EAGVAQSPRYKIIEKRQSVAFWCNPISGHATLYWYQQILGQGPKLLIQFQNNGVVDDSQLPKDRFSAERLKGVDSTLKIQPAKLEDSAVYLCASSLYRIFGRGGTDTQYFGPGTRLTVL.

The CDR3: CASSPAGYGEQYF. Written as DNA, the CDR3 is TGTGCCAGCTCACCGGCAGGGTATGGCGAGCAGTACTTC. The V gene is TRBV18, the J gene TRBJ2-7, with D possibly being TRBD1 (5 bases). Germline values: CDR1 KGHSH, CDR2 LQKENI. Trimming took off 3 bases at V and 6 bases at J, with 12 bases between the two ends. CDR3 length: 13 residues.